What follows are 10 T cell receptor beta chains derived from one specimen sequenced in a study of OX40 agonist ivuxolimab in advanced cancers. Method: immunoSEQ multiplex PCR; TCRdb's copy keeps in-frame clones and lacks some. The sample shows about 62,000 clones, roughly 90% of them seen only once. The sample consisted of CD4+ or CD8+ T cells sorted from blood, taken in a trial of the OX40 agonist ivuxolimab. The receptors derive from an adult with an advanced solid tumor such as melanoma, head and neck, liver or kidney cancer.

The J gene is TRBJ1-4, the V gene TRBV5-1; no firm D call. V gave up 0 bases and J gave up 0 bases, with 9 bases separating them. Germline values: CDR1 SGHRS, CDR2 YFSETQ. The CDR3 has 16 residues. The CDR3 nucleotides are TGCGCCAGCAGCTTGGTCGGTAGATCAACTAATGAAAAACTGTTTTTT. It codes for CASSLVGRSTNEKLFF.

The table lists this clone with a count of one. The chain is built from TRBV7-2 and TRBJ2-1; TRBD2 agrees at 13 bases. V lost 5 bases and J lost 7; bases outside the gene matches: 5. CDR3 size: 15 residues. CDR1 is SGHTA, CDR2 FQGNSA, per germline. The CDR3 loop reads CASSPWTSGSNEQFF. The DNA of the CDR3 is TGTGCCAGCAGCCCATGGACTAGCGGGAGTAATGAGCAGTTCTTC.

The V and J genes are TRBV9 and TRBJ1-1; a weak D match, TRBD1 (5 bases). V was trimmed by 4 bases and J by 5 bases, leaving 12 bases between them. This CDR3 contains 13 residues. Germline V gene sequence: CDR1 SGDLS, CDR2 YYNGEE. CDR3 bases: TGTGCCAGCAGCTCCGGGGCGGGGACTGAAGCTTTCTTT. As protein: CASSSGAGTEAFF.

The chain combines TRBV10-3 with TRBJ2-5; 8 nucleotides match TRBD2. There are 15 residues in the CDR3. Germline V gene data show CDR1 as ENHRY and CDR2 as SYGVKD. The ends lost 3 bases at V and 3 bases at J; junction bases unmatched: 6. In nucleotides, the CDR3 is TGTGCCATCAGTGATATTGGGACTAGGGAAGAGACCCAGTACTTC. Encoded protein: CAISDIGTREETQYF.

The chain couples TRBV19 to TRBJ2-2; possibly TRBD1 for D (6 bases). CDR3 length: 14 residues. Germline CDR1 LNHDA, CDR2 SQIVND (reference sequence). V shed 5 bases and J shed 2 bases, with 9 bases lying between them. CDR3 loop: CASSWGQNTGELFF. The CDR3, as DNA: TGTGCCAGTAGTTGGGGACAAAACACCGGGGAGCTGTTTTTT.

The gene calls are TRBV10-1 and TRBJ2-2, with TRBD2 as a possible D gene (6 bases). CDR3 length equals 13 residues. Germline loops: CDR1 WNHNN, CDR2 SYGVQD (reference sequence). V lost 4 bases to trimming and J lost 5 bases, with 8 bases between them. The CDR3 sequence is CASSVGGTGELFF. CDR3 DNA: TGCGCCAGCAGTGTGGGAGGAACCGGGGAGCTGTTTTTT.

This clone appeared a single time. The rearrangement joins TRBV5-1 to TRBJ2-3, with 10 bases aligning to TRBD2. This CDR3 spans 13 amino acids. CDR1 SGHRS and CDR2 YFSETQ come from the germline V gene. J was trimmed by 6 bases and V by 6 bases; bases with no gene match: 4. In DNA form, the CDR3 reads TGCGCCAGCAAGCGGGGGGGATCGGATACGCAGTATTTT. Translating gives CASKRGGSDTQYF.

V and J are TRBV19 and TRBJ2-1; 7 bases map to TRBD2. The V segment lost 4 bases and the J segment 0 bases; nucleotides outside the gene matches: 6. The CDR3 has 16 amino acids. Germline V gene data show CDR1 as LNHDA and CDR2 as SQIVND (reference sequence). CDR3 DNA sequence: TGTGCCAGTAGTAAGTCTAGCGGAAGCTCCTACAATGAGCAGTTCTTC. Translated, it gives CASSKSSGSSYNEQFF.

The rearrangement links TRBV7-2 to TRBJ2-7; a weak D match, TRBD2 (6 bases). Looked up from germline, CDR1 is SGHTA and CDR2 is FQGNSA. The CDR3 has 13 amino acids. V shed 0 bases and J shed 7 bases, with 10 bases lying between them. The CDR3 loop is CASSLAPGVEQYF. The CDR3 DNA reads as TGTGCCAGCAGCTTAGCTCCGGGGGTGGAGCAGTACTTC.

The gene calls are TRBV9 and TRBJ2-3, with 7 bases that match TRBD2. V lost 4 bases, J lost 0 bases, and 8 bases stayed unmatched. CDR1 is SGDLS, CDR2 YYNGEE, per germline. The CDR3 spans 16 residues. This chain's CDR3 is CASSLDLAASTDTQYF. Written as DNA, the CDR3 is TGTGCCAGCAGCCTCGACCTAGCGGCCAGCACAGATACGCAGTATTTT.